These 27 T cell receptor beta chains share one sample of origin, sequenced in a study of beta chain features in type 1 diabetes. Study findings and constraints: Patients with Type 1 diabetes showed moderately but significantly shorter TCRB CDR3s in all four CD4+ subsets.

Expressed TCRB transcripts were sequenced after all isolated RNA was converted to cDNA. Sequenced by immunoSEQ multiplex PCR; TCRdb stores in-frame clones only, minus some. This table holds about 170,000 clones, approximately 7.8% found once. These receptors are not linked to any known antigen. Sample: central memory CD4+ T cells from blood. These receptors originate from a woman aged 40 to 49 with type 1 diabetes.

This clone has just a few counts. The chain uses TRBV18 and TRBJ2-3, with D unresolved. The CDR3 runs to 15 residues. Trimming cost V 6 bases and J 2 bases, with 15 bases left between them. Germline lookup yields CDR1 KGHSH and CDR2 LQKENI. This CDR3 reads CASSVTQLYTDTQYF. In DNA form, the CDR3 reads TGTGCCAGCTCGGTGACACAACTCTACACAGATACGCAGTATTTT.

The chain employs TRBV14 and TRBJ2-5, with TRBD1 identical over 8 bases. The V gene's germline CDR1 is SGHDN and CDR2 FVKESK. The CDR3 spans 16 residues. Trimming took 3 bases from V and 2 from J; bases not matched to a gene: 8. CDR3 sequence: CASSHQDRAVQETQYF. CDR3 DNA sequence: TGTGCCAGCAGCCACCAGGACAGGGCCGTTCAAGAGACCCAGTACTTC. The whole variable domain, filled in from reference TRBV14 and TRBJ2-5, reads EAGVTQFPSHSVIEKGQTVTLRCDPISGHDNLYWYRRVMGKEIKFLLHFVKESKQDESGMPNNRFLAERTGGTYSTLKVQPAELEDSGVYFCASSHQDRAVQETQYFGPGTRLLVL.

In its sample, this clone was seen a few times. CDR3 sequence reads: CASSYLGQGNEQYF. DNA for the CDR3: TGTGCCAGCAGCTACCTCGGACAGGGGAACGAGCAGTACTTC. This sequence joins TRBV9 and TRBJ2-7; TRBD1 matches 9 bases. Unmatched junction bases numbered 7, after V lost 4 bases and J lost 5 bases. The CDR3 loop spans 14 amino acids. CDR1 SGDLS and CDR2 YYNGEE come from the germline V gene.

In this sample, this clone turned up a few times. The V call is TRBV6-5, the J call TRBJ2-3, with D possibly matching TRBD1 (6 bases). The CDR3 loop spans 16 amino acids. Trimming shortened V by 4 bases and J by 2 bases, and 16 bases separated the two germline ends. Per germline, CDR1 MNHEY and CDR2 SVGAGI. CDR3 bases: TGTGCCAGCAGTTTCAGGGGCTCCAGCTTCACAGATACGCAGTATTTT. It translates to CASSFRGSSFTDTQYF.

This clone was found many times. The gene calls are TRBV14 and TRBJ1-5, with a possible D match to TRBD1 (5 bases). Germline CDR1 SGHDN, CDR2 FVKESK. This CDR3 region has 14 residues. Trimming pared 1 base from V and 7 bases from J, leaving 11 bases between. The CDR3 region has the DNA TGTGCCAGCAGCCAAGCGGGGAGGGACCAGCCCCAGCATTTT. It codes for CASSQAGRDQPQHF. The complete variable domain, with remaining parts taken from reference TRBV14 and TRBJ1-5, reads EAGVTQFPSHSVIEKGQTVTLRCDPISGHDNLYWYRRVMGKEIKFLLHFVKESKQDESGMPNNRFLAERTGGTYSTLKVQPAELEDSGVYFCASSQAGRDQPQHFGDGTRLSIL.

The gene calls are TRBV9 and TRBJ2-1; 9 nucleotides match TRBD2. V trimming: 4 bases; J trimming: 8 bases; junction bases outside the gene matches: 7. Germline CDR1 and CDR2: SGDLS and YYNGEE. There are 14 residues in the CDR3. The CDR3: CASSPRAGGDEQFF. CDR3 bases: TGTGCCAGCAGCCCTAGAGCGGGGGGCGATGAGCAGTTCTTC.

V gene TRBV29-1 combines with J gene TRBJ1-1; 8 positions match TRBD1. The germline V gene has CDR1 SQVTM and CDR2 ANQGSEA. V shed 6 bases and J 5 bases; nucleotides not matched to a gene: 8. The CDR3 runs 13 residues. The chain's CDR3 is CSVAGQGGTEAFF. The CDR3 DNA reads TGCAGCGTCGCCGGACAGGGTGGAACTGAAGCTTTCTTT.

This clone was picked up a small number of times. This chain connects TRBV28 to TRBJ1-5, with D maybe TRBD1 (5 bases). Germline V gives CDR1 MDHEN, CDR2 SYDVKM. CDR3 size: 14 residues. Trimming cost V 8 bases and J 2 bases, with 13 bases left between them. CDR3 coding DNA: TGTGCCAGCGCCACCGGGGGGGGCAATCAGCCCCAGCATTTT. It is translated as CASATGGGNQPQHF.

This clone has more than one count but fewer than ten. CDR3 amino acids: CASSLTSATTGELFF. The CDR3 DNA is TGTGCCAGCAGCCTGACTAGCGCAACTACCGGGGAGCTGTTTTTT. V and J are TRBV7-8 and TRBJ2-2; TRBD2 aligns across 8 bases. V lost 5 bases to trimming and J lost 5 bases; unmatched junction nucleotides: 7. Germline V gives CDR1 SGHVS, CDR2 FQNEAQ. The CDR3 length is 15 residues.

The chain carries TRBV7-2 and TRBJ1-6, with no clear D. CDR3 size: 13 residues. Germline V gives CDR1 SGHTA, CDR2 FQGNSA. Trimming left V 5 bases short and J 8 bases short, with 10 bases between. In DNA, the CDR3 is TGTGCCAGCAGCCGGGAAAGGGATTCACCCCTCCACTTT. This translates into CASSRERDSPLHF.

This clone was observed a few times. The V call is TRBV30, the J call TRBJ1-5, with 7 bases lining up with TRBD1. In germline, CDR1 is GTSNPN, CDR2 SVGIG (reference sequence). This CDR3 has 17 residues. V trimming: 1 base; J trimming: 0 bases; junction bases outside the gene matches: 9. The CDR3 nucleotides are TGTGCCTGGAGTGGGGACAGAACGGGCTATAGCAATCAGCCCCAGCATTTT. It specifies CAWSGDRTGYSNQPQHF.

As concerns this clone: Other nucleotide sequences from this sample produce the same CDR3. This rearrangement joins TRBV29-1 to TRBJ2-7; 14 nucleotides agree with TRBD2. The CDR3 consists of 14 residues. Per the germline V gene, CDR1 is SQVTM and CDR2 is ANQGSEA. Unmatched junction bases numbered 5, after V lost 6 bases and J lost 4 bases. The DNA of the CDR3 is TGCAGCGTCGCCGGGACTAGCGGGGGTTACGAGCAGTACTTC. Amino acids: CSVAGTSGGYEQYF.

CDR3 nucleotide sequence: TGCGCCAGCAGTGACGGACAAGGGGGTGAGCCCCAGCATTTT. It yields the protein CASSDGQGGEPQHF. The gene calls are TRBV5-1 and TRBJ1-5, with TRBD1 as a possible D gene (6 bases). Trimming pared 5 bases from V and 8 bases from J, leaving 17 bases between. The CDR3 contains 14 residues. In germline, CDR1 is SGHRS, CDR2 YFSETQ.

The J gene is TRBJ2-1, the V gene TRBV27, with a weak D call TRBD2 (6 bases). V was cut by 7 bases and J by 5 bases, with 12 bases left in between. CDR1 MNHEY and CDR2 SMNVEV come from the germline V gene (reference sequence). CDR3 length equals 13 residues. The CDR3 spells CASKSRRDNEQFF. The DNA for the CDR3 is TGTGCCAGCAAGTCACGGAGGGACAATGAGCAGTTCTTC.

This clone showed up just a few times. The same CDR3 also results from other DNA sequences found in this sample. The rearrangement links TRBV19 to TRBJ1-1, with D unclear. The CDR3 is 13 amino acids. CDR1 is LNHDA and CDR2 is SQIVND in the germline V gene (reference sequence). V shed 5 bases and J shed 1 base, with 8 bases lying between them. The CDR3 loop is CASSVYKNTEAFF. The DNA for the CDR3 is TGTGCCAGTAGTGTATACAAGAACACTGAAGCTTTCTTT. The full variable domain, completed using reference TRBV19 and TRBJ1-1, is DGGITQSPKYLFRKEGQNVTLSCEQNLNHDAMYWYRQDPGQGLRLIYYSQIVNDFQKGDIAEGYSVSREKKESFPLTVTSAQKNPTAFYLCASSVYKNTEAFFGQGTRLTVV.

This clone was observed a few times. The CDR3: CASLTGGEVNTEAFF. CDR3 sequence (DNA): TGTGCCAGCCTGACAGGGGGCGAAGTGAACACTGAAGCTTTCTTT. This chain links TRBV18 with TRBJ1-1; TRBD1 matches at 10 bases. The germline V gene has CDR1 KGHSH and CDR2 LQKENI. The V segment lost 8 bases and the J segment 0 bases; nucleotides outside the gene matches: 6. The CDR3 is made up of 15 amino acids.

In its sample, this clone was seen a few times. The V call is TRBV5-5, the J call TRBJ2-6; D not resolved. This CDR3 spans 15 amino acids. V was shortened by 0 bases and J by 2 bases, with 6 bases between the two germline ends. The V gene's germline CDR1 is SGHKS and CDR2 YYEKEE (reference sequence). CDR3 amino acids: CASSLGQTGANVLTF. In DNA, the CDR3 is TGTGCCAGCAGCTTGGGGCAGACTGGGGCCAACGTCCTGACTTTC.

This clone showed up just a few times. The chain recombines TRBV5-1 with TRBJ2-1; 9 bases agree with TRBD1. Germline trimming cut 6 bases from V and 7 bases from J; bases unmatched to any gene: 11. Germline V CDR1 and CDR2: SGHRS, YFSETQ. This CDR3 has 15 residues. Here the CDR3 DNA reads TGCGCCAGCACCACGACAGGGGGACGTCGAAATGAGCAGTTCTTC. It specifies CASTTTGGRRNEQFF.

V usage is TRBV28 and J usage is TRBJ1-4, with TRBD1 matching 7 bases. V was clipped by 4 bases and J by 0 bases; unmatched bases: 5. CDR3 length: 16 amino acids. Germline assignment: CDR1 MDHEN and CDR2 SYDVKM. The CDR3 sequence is CASSSGTVPTNEKLFF. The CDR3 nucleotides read TGTGCCAGCAGTTCGGGGACAGTCCCAACTAATGAAAAACTGTTTTTT.

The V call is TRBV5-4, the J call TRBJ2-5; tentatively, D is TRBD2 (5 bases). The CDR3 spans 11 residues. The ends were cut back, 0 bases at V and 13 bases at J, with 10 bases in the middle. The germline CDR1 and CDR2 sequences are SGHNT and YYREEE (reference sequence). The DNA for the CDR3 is TGTGCCAGCAGCTTGGCGGGGAACCGGTACTTC. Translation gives CASSLAGNRYF.

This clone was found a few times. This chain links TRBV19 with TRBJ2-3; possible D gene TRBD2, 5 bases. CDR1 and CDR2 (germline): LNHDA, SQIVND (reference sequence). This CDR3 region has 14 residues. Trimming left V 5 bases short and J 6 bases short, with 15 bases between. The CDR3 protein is CASSDRTRSDTQYF. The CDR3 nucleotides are TGTGCCAGTAGTGACCGGACTCGTAGTGATACGCAGTATTTT.

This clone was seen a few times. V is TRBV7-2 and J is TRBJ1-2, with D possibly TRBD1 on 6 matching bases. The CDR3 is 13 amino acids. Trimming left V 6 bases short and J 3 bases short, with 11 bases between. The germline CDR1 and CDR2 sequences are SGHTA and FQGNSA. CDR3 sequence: CASSFRGDYGYTF. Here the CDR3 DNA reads TGTGCCAGCAGTTTCAGGGGTGACTATGGCTACACCTTC.

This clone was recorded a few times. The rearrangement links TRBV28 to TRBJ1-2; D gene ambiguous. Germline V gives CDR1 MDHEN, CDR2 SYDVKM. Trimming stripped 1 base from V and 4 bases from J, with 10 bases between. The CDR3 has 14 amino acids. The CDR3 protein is CASSLLSGSYGYTF. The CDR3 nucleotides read TGTGCCAGCAGTTTATTATCGGGTTCCTATGGCTACACCTTC.

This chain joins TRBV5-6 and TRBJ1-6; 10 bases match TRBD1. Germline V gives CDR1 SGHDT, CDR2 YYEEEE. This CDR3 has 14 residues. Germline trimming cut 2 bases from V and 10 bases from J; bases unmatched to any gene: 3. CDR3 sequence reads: CASSLRTGGSPLHF. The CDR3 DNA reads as TGTGCCAGCAGCTTAAGGACAGGGGGATCACCCCTCCACTTT.

This CDR3 is CASRPYNRGDQPQHF. Here the CDR3 DNA reads TGTGCCAGCAGACCTTATAACAGGGGTGATCAGCCCCAGCATTTT. The rearrangement links TRBV6-5 to TRBJ1-5; 7 bases map to TRBD1. The CDR3 is 15 residues long. Germline trimming cut 6 bases from V and 5 bases from J; bases unmatched to any gene: 10. Germline V gives CDR1 MNHEY, CDR2 SVGAGI.

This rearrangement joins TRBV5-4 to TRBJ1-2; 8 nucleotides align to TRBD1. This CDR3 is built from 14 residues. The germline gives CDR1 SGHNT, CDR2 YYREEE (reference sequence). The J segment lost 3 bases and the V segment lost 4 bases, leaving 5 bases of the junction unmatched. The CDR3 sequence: CASSQKQGDYGYTF. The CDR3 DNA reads TGTGCCAGCAGCCAAAAACAGGGGGACTATGGCTACACCTTC.

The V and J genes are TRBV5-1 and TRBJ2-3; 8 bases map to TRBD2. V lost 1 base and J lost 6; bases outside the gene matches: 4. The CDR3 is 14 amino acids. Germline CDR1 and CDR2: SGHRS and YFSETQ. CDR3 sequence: CASSLIPSGDTQYF. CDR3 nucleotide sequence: TGCGCCAGCAGCTTGATACCTAGCGGGGATACGCAGTATTTT.